This TCR beta chain stems from a study of T cell changes during pregnancy in multiple sclerosis (dated by TCRdb to between 2018 and 2021). About the full investigation: The study examined how the T cell repertoire changed over the course of pregnancy in women with multiple sclerosis.

Of note for this clone: Its antigen has not been determined. Base quality data are lacking; no much larger clone is found one base away.

The CDR3 holds 13 amino acids from the cysteine to the phenylalanine. The DNA shown is the 39-base CDR3, in frame from base 1. As encoded in the germline V gene, CDR1 is MNHEY while CDR2 is SVGAGI. V loses 6 bases of germline sequence and J loses 7 bases, and the interval between the two ends is 16 bases. Libraries were constructed by the immunoSEQ multiplex PCR assay. Not all clones reach the TCRdb copy of this immuneACCESS table, which keeps in-frame sequences only. Checked studies attribute under half of the gap to unresolved V genes and leave the rest unexplained. This sample comprises around 110,000 clones, about 89% of them detected only once. Of the sample, 1.6% falls within the top ten clones.

The sequencing here drew on peripheral blood, taken before pregnancy. This receptor was taken from a female donor with multiple sclerosis, enrolled in a pregnancy study. The rearranged chain carries TRBV6-5 and TRBJ2-7; TRBD1 is a possible D gene, resting on 6 matching bases. The CDR3 amino acid sequence is: CASSYDRIGEQYF. The DNA is TGTGCCAGCAGCTACGACAGGATCGGAGAGCAGTACTTC.